This paragraph covers one TCR beta chain sequence. Its antigen is still unknown. Base qualities are missing; no much larger clone stands one base away. Systemically healthy Caucasian individuals from Russia, some 40 in total and aged about 6 to 100 years, were included as donors. Around 10 milliliters of peripheral blood were collected from each donor into EDTA-treated Vacutainer tubes. Ficoll-Paque density-gradient centrifugation was used to isolate PBMCs, with at least 7 million per sample. Trizol reagent was used to extract total RNA from PBMCs, with at least 5 micrograms per sample. For every donor, an aliquot of PBMCs went through flow cytometry to measure the percentages of naive CD45RAhigh/CD27high T cells. The sample belongs to a study of blood T cells in healthy people across ages (dated by TCRdb to 2015 to 2017). About the study as a whole: Template switching captured roughly one uniquely barcoded TCR beta cDNA molecule per two T cells in model experiments. To track age-related changes in TCR beta repertoire diversity, the study relied on deep sequencing normalized with unique cDNA molecular identifiers. The donors were split into four age groups: young (average 16 years), middle-aged (39), aged (about 56) and long-lived (over 75). For two donors (one aged 18 to 30 and one aged 80 or older), the study analyzed two additional independent replicas of 1 million unique cDNA reads from the same blood draw. What the research found in general, with its limitations: Compared with the aged group, more naive CD4+ T cells, fewer expanded clones and increased TCR diversity were shown by the long-lived group, suggesting age selection. Since profiling was done on bulk unsorted PBMCs, naive and antigen-experienced compartments could not be conclusively compared. Observed TCR beta diversity per million T cells fell roughly linearly with age, and a significant reduction was already apparent by age around 40. Estimates of total diversity based on one million sequenced T cells were regarded as lower bounds and as underestimates. The percentage of naive T cells measured by flow cytometry correlated strongly with observed TCR beta diversity. Because the CMV infection status of the donors was unknown, age-related changes in expanded clonotypes may potentially have been confounded.

The receptor library was made with 5' RACE. The run used an Illumina HiSeq 2500. The second PCR ran for roughly 7 to 11 cycles and used a J-beta primer mix along with a sample-barcoded 5' primer. A template-switch 5' adaptor carrying 12 random nucleotides introduced a unique molecular identifier onto each TCR beta cDNA molecule. Each sample yielded at least 2.5 million CDR3-containing paired-end reads. First-strand cDNA was synthesized from all RNA with the Mint cDNA synthesis kit, primed by a TRBC-specific oligonucleotide. All cDNA was treated with uracil-DNA glycosylase and then went through a first 18-cycle PCR with the universal primers M1SS and BC2_uni_R. In the source study's methods: For normalization, 1 million high-quality reads were randomly selected from each sample, with every read carrying a distinct molecular identifier. Instead of being binned into consensus sequences, reads that shared molecular identifiers were thrown out. MiTCR, set to a Q25 quality threshold and the strictest error-elimination algorithm, was used for CDR3 identification, clonotype clustering and error correction. A nonparametric unseen species model with Euler transformation was used to estimate lower-bound total TCR beta diversity. TCRdb trimmed public reads at Q25 via fastp, called clones via MiXCR and kept in-frame beta chains. One record per CDR3 amino acid sequence lists the most common genes and DNA. The authors' filters were not applied to this entry. Across this sample there are 600,000 to 1,000,000 distinct CDR3 sequences, with approximately 25% seen only once. The ten largest account for around 3.6% of the sample.

Taken from the germline V gene, the CDR1 and CDR2 loops are SQVTM and ANQGSEA. Relative to germline, V is missing 1 base and J is missing 3 bases, with 0 bases of the junction outside any gene match. The CDR3 numbers 13 residues from cysteine through phenylalanine. The DNA shown is the 39-base CDR3, in frame from base 1. These data were also reused for a study on T cells of mothers and their children. As described in the second report: The donors were nine systemically healthy Caucasian individuals, made up of three mothers and their six children. cDNA synthesis used all of the extracted RNA, with approximately 1.4 ug of RNA in each 15 ul reaction. Sample barcodes and 2-4 random nucleotides were added via the M1S primer in the second PCR. Each mother yielded over 8 million TCR beta CDR3 reads and each child 2.5 million to 3 million reads. TCR recombination output is similarly shaped by thymic selection in related and unrelated pairs, with a minor effect exerted by inherited differences. Related mother-child pairs always showed normalized repertoire overlap that was slightly higher than in unrelated mother-child pairs, though the difference was never significant. No persistent microchimeric T cell clones were detected, at a sensitivity of 90 to 100 clones per million clonotypes. In the study, deep NGS was used to compare the TCR beta repertoires of mothers and children, and features distinguishing related mother-child pairs from unrelated individuals were sought. Mothers averaged about 37 +/- 4 years of age and children averaged roughly 10 +/- 4 years. Libraries were sequenced on Illumina HiSeq 2000 with 100+100 nt paired-end reads after adapter ligation with NEBNext reagents. To prevent cross-contamination, the mother and child libraries were prepared one month apart and sequenced in separate runs. For each donor, somewhere between about 450,000 and 2,200,000 distinct TCR beta clonotypes were identified. Naive TCR beta clonotypes were estimated from low-frequency clonotypes matched to each donor's FACS-determined naive share, without sorting.

This receptor was obtained from a boy aged 5-17 years in good health. Here the chain combines TRBV29-1 and TRBJ2-1; 7 central bases correspond to TRBD2. Material: blood. The CDR3 region reads CSVEGTSYNEQFF. Here is the DNA: TGCAGCGTTGAAGGGACTAGCTACAATGAGCAGTTCTTC.